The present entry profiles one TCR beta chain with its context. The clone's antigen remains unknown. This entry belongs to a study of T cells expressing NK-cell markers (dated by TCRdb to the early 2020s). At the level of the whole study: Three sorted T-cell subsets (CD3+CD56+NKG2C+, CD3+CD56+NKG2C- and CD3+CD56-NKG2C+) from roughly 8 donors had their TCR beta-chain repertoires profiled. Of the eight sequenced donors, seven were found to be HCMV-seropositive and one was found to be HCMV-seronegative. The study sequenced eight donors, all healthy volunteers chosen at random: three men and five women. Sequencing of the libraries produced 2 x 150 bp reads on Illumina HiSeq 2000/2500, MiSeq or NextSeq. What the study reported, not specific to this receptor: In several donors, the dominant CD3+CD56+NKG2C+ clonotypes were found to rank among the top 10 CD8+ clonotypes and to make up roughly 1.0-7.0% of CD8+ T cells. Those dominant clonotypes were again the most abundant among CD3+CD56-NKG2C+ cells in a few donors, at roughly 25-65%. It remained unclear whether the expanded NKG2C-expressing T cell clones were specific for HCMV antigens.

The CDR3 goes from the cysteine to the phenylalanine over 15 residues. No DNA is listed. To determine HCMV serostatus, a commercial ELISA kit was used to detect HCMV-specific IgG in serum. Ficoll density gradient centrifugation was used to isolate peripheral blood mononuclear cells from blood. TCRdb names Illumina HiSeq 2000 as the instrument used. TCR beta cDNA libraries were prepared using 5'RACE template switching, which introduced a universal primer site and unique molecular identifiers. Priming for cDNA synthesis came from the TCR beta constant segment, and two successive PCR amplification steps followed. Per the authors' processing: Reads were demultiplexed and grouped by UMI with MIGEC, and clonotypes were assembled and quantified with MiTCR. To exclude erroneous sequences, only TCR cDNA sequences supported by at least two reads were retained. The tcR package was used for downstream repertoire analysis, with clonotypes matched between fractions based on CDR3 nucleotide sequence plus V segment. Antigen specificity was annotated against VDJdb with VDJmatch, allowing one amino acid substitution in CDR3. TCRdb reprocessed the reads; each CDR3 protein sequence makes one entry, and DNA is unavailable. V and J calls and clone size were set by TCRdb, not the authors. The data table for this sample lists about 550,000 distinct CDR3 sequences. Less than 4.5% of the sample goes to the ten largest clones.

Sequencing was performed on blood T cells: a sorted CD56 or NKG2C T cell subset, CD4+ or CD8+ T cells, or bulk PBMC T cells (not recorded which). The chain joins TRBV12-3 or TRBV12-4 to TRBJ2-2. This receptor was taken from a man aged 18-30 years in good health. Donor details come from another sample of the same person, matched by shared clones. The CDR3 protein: CASSLGEANTGELFF.